This TCR beta chain was obtained from a study of T cell responses to AZD1222 COVID-19 vaccine. Whole-study findings and limits: Variant regions that are unmutated are reportedly the target of nearly half of spike-specific TCRs. White British donors predominated, females outnumbered males, and clonal diversity was possibly underestimated. Regions 160-218 and 743-854 dominated among vaccine-associated CD4 TCRs spanning spike. At baseline, seropositivity was found in only 6 or 7 AZD1222 recipients.

Assay: immunoSEQ multiplex PCR; the TCRdb copy retains only in-frame clones and omits some. The table includes approximately 100,000 clones, more than 75% detected once. This CDR3 comprises 12 residues. Comments on this clone: The antigen is undetermined.

This sequence joins TRBV1 and TRBJ2-1; the D segment call TRBD2 is taken from the table without a DNA check. TRBV1 counts as a pseudogene. Source: peripheral blood, taken on day 0 of AZD1222 vaccination. The sequence came from an adult in good health. The CDR3 spells CTSSPQTGGEFF. The CDR3 nucleotides read TGCACCAGCAGCCCACAAACGGGGGGAGAGTTCTTC.